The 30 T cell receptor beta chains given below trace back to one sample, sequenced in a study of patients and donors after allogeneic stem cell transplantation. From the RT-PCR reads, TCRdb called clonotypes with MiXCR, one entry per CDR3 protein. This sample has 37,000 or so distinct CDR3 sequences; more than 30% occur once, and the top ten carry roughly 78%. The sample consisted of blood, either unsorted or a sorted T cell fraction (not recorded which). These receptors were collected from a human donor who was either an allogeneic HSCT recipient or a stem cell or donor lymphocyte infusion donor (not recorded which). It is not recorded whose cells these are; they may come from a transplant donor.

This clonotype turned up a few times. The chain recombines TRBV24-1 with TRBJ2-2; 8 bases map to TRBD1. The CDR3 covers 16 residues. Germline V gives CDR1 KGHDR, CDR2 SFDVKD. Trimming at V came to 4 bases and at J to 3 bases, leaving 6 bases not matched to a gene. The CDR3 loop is CATSEPGQGHTGELFF. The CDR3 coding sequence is TGTGCCACCAGTGAGCCTGGACAGGGACACACCGGGGAGCTGTTTTTT.

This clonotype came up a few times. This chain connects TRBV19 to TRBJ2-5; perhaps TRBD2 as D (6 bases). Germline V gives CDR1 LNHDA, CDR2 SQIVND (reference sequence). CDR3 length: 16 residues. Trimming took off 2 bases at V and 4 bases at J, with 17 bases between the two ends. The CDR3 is CASSIPGTYGGETQYF. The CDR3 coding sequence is TGTGCCAGTAGTATACCGGGGACTTATGGAGGAGAGACCCAGTACTTC.

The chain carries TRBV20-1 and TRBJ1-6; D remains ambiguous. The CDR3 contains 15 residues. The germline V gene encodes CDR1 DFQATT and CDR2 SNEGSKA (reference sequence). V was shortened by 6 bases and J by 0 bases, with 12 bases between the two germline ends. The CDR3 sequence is CSAPFGSSYNSPLHF. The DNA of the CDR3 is TGCAGTGCCCCTTTCGGGAGCTCCTATAATTCACCCCTCCACTTT.

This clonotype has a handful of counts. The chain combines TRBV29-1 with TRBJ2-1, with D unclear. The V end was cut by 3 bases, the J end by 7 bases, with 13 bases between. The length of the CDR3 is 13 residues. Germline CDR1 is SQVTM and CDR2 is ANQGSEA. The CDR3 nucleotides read TGCAGCGTTGAGCGGACCCCAGAGAATGAGCAGTTCTTC. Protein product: CSVERTPENEQFF.

CDR3 in DNA: TGTGCCAGCAGTTTGACTAGCGGGTACATTTCCTACGAGCAGTACTTC. Translated, it gives CASSLTSGYISYEQYF. V usage is TRBV28 and J usage is TRBJ2-7; 10 bases are a match to TRBD2. The CDR3 sequence is 16 residues long. V trimming: 3 bases; J trimming: 1 base; junction bases outside the gene matches: 6. Germline CDR1 is MDHEN and CDR2 is SYDVKM.

The CDR3 DNA follows: TGCAGTGCTAGATGGGGAGAAAAACTGTTTTTT. This gives the protein CSARWGEKLFF. The chain has TRBV20-1 and TRBJ1-4; no definite D call. The V gene lost 2 bases and the J gene lost 8 bases, with 6 bases spanning the gap. The CDR3 loop spans 11 amino acids. CDR1 is DFQATT, CDR2 SNEGSKA, per germline (reference sequence).

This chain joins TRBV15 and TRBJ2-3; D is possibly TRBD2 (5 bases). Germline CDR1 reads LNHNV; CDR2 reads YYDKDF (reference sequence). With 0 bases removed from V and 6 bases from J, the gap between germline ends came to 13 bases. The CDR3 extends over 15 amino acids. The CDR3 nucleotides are TGTGCCACCAGCAGAGATCATGGAAGGAGGGATACGCAGTATTTT. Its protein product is CATSRDHGRRDTQYF.

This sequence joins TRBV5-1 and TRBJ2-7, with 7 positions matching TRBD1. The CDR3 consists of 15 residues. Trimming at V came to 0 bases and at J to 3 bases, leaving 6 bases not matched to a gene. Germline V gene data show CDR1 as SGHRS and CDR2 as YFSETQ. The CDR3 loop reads CASSLAPDRDYEQYF. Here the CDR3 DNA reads TGCGCCAGCAGCTTGGCCCCTGACAGGGACTACGAGCAGTACTTC. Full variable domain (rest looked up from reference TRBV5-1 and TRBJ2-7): KAGVTQTPRYLIKTRGQQVTLSCSPISGHRSVSWYQQTPGQGLQFLFEYFSETQRNKGNFPGRFSGRQFSNSRSEMNVSTLELGDSALYLCASSLAPDRDYEQYFGPGTRLTVT.

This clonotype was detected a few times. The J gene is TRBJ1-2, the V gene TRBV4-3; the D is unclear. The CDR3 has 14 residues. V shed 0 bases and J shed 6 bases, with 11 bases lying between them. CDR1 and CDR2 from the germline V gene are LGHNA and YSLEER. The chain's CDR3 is CASSQEGKGNGYTF. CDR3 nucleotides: TGCGCCAGCAGCCAAGAAGGGAAGGGAAATGGCTACACCTTC.

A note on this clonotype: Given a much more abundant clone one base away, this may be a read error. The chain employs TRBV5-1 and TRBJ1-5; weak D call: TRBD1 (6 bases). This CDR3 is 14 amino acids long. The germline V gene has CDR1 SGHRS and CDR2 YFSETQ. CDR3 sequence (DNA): TGCGCCAGCAGGCCAGGGGATAGCGATCAGCCCCAGCATTTT. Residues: CASRPGDSDQPQHF.

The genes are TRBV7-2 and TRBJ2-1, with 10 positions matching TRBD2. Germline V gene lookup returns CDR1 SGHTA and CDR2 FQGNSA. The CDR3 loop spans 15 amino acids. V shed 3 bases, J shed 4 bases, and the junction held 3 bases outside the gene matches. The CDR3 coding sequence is TGTGCCAGCAGCTTTAGCGGGAGGCTTTACAATGAGCAGTTCTTC. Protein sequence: CASSFSGRLYNEQFF. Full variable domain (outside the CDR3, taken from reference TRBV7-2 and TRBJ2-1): GAGVSQSPSNKVTEKGKDVELRCDPISGHTALYWYRQSLGQGLEFLIYFQGNSAPDKSGLPSDRFSAERTGGSVSTLTIQRTQQEDSAVYLCASSFSGRLYNEQFFGPGTRLTVL.

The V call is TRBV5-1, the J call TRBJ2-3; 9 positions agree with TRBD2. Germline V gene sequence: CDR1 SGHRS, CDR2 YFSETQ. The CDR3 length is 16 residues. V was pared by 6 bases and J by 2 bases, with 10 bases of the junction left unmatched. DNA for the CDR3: TGCGCCAGCATCCCGCCTGTAGCGGGAGACACAGATACGCAGTATTTT. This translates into CASIPPVAGDTDTQYF.

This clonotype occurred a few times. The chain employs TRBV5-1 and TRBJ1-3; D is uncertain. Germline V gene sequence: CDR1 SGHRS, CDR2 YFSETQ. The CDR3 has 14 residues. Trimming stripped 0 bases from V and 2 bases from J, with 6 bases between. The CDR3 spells CASSLDGTGNTIYF. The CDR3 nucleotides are TGCGCCAGCAGCTTGGATGGGACTGGAAACACCATATATTTT.

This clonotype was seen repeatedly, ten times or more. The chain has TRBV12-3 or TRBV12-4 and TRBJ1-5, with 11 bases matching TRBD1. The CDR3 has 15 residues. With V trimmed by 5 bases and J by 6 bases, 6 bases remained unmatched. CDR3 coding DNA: TGTGCCAGCAGTCCCGGGACAGGGGGAGCTCAGCCCCAGCATTTT. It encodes CASSPGTGGAQPQHF.

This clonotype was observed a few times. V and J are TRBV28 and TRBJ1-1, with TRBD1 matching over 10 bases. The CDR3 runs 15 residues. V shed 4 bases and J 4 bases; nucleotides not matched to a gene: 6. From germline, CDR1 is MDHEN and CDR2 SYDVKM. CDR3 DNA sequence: TGTGCCAGCAGTTCCGACGGGACAGGGGTCACTGAAGCTTTCTTT. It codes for CASSSDGTGVTEAFF.

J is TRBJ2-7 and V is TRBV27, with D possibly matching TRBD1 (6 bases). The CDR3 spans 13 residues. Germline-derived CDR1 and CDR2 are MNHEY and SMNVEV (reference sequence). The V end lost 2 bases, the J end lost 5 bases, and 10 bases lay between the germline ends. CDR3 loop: CASSLNRVHEQYF. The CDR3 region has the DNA TGTGCCAGCAGTTTAAACAGGGTCCACGAGCAGTACTTC.

CDR3 amino acids: CASSFAGETQYF. CDR3 coding DNA: TGTGCCAGCAGTTTTGCAGGGGAGACCCAGTACTTC. The chain uses TRBV12-3 or TRBV12-4 and TRBJ2-5, with a possible D match to TRBD1 (5 bases). CDR3 length: 12 residues. The germline V and J ends were trimmed by 3 bases and 5 bases, with 7 bases remaining between them.

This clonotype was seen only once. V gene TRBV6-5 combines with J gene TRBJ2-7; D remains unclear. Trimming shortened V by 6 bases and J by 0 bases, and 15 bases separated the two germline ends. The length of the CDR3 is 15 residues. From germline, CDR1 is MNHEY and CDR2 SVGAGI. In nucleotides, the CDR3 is TGTGCCAGCAGCCCCCTTTCTTTTGGCTCCTACGAGCAGTACTTC. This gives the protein CASSPLSFGSYEQYF.

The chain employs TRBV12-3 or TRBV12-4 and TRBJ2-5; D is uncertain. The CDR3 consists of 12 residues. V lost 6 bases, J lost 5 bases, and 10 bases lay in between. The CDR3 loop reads CASRLAGETQYF. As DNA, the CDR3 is TGTGCCAGCAGGTTGGCCGGGGAGACCCAGTACTTC.

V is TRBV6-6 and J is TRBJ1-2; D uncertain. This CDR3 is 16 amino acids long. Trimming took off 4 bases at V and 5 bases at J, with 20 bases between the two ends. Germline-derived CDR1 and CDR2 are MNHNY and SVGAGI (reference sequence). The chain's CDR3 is CASSSKLGRGGYGYTF. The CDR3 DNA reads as TGTGCCAGCAGTTCCAAACTCGGCCGAGGAGGATATGGCTACACCTTC.

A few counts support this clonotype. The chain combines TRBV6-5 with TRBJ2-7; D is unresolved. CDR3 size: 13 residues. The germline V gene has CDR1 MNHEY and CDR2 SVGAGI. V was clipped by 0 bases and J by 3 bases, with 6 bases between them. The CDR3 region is CASSYSGRYEQYF. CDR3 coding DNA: TGTGCCAGCAGTTACTCAGGGCGCTACGAGCAGTACTTC.

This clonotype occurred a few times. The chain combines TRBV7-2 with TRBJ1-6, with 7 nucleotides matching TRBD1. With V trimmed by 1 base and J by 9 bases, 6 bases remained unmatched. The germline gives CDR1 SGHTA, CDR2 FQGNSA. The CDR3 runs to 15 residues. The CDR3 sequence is CASSLVTGVGSPLHF. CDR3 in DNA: TGTGCCAGCAGCTTAGTCACAGGGGTAGGTTCACCCCTCCACTTT.

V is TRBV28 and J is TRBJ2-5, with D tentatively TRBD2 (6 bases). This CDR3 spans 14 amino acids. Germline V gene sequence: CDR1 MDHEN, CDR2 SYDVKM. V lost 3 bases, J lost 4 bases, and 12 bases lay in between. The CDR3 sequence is CASSLPGRRETQYF. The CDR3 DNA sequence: TGTGCCAGCAGTTTGCCCGGGAGAAGAGAGACCCAGTACTTC.

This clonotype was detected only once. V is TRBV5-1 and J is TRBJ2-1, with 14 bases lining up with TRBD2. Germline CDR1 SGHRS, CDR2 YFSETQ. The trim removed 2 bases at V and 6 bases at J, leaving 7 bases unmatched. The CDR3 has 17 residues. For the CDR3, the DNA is TGCGCCAGCAGCTTTGATCTGACTAGCGGGAGGGTCAATGAGCAGTTCTTC. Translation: CASSFDLTSGRVNEQFF.

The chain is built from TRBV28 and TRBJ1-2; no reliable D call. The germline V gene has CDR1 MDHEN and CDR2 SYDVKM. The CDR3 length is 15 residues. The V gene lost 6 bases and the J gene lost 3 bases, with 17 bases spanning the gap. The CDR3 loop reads CASSRRMNTHYGYTF. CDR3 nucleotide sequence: TGTGCCAGCAGCCGTAGGATGAATACCCACTATGGCTACACCTTC.

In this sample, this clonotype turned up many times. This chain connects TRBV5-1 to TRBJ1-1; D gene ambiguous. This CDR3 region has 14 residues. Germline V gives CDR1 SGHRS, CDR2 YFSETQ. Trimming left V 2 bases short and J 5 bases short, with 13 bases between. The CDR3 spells CASSFGRTGTEAFF. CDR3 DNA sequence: TGCGCCAGCAGCTTTGGCAGGACGGGAACTGAAGCTTTCTTT.

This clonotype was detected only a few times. CDR3 protein: CASSLSGGSGNQPQHF. The CDR3 DNA reads TGTGCCAGCAGTTTATCAGGGGGTTCAGGCAATCAGCCCCAGCATTTT. This chain joins TRBV28 and TRBJ1-5; TRBD1 matches at 7 bases. Looked up from germline, CDR1 is MDHEN and CDR2 is SYDVKM. V trimming: 1 base; J trimming: 2 bases; junction bases outside the gene matches: 5. This CDR3 has 16 amino acids.

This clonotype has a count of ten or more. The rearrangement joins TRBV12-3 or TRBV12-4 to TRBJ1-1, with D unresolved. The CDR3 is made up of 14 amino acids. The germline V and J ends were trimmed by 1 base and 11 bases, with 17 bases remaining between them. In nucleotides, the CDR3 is TGTGCCAGCAGTTTAGGGAGGGTGCAACGGTTGGCTTTCTTT. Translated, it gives CASSLGRVQRLAFF.

CDR3 bases: TGCGCCAGCAACGGGAACACTGAAGCTTTCTTT. Encoded protein: CASNGNTEAFF. The chain couples TRBV5-1 to TRBJ1-1, with D hard to call. There are 11 residues in the CDR3. The germline gives CDR1 SGHRS, CDR2 YFSETQ. Trimming left V 6 bases short and J 1 base short, with 4 bases between. Filled out from reference TRBV5-1 and TRBJ1-1, the complete variable domain reads KAGVTQTPRYLIKTRGQQVTLSCSPISGHRSVSWYQQTPGQGLQFLFEYFSETQRNKGNFPGRFSGRQFSNSRSEMNVSTLELGDSALYLCASNGNTEAFFGQGTRLTVV.

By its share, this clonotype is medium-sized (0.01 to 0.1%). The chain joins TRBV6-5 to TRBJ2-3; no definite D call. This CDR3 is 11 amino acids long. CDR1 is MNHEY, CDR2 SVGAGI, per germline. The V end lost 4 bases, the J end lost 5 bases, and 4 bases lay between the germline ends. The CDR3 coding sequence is TGTGCCAGCAGTTTCGGAGATACGCAGTATTTT. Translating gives CASSFGDTQYF.